This entry features one T cell receptor beta chain sequence. No antigen is known for it. Vbeta (60) and Jbeta (13) primers were used in the PCR. The table came from immunoSEQ multiplex PCR; TCRdb's copy has only in-frame clones and leaves some out. The top ten hold less than 4.5% of the sample, which has about 270,000 clones, approximately 90% seen once. These data are taken from a study of cytomegalovirus exposure and HLA in healthy donors. Regarding the study as a whole: Sequencing likely produced, as an artifact, a cluster of highly shared sequence variants. As a later analysis showed, a missense DCLRE1C variant was linked to trimming of TCR beta V- and J-genes.

This clonotype originated in a man aged 35-49 years in good health and CMV-seropositive. The sample comprised PBMCs.

The CDR3 nucleotides read TGTGCCAGCAGCTTGGGGATAGCGGGAGGAGAGACCCAGTACTTC. Protein sequence: CASSLGIAGGETQYF. The rearrangement joins TRBV7-3 to TRBJ2-5; 10 positions agree with TRBD2. CDR3 length equals 15 residues. The germline CDR1 and CDR2 sequences are SGHTA and FQGTGA. The V and J ends lost 3 bases and 4 bases, in that order; junction bases with no gene match: 5.